These 6 T cell receptor beta chains share one sample of origin, sequenced in a study of cytomegalovirus exposure and HLA in healthy donors. In the PCR, 60 Vbeta and 13 Jbeta primers were used. Produced via immunoSEQ multiplex PCR; TCRdb's table is partial and in-frame only. The sample includes 100,000 to 150,000 clones, around 81% seen only once; the top ten take around 1.9%. Sequencing input: PBMCs. The receptors stem from a woman in her fifties or sixties in good health and CMV-seronegative.

This clone appeared a single time. V and J are TRBV7-2 and TRBJ1-1; 8 bases map to TRBD1. The V and J ends lost 1 base and 1 base, in that order; junction bases with no gene match: 2. This CDR3 has 15 amino acids. The V gene's germline CDR1 is SGHTA and CDR2 FQGNSA. CDR3: CASSLGGQGNTEAFF. The CDR3 DNA reads TGTGCCAGCAGCTTAGGAGGACAGGGGAACACTGAAGCTTTCTTT.

The rearrangement links TRBV7-2 to TRBJ1-5; D perhaps matches TRBD1 (5 bases). The V end lost 5 bases, the J end lost 0 bases, and 11 bases lay between the germline ends. Germline CDR1 SGHTA, CDR2 FQGNSA. The CDR3 extends over 15 amino acids. The CDR3 reads CASSAGTASNQPQHF. CDR3 DNA: TGTGCCAGCAGCGCGGGGACGGCTAGCAATCAGCCCCAGCATTTT. The full variable domain, rest sourced from reference TRBV7-2 and TRBJ1-5, is GAGVSQSPSNKVTEKGKDVELRCDPISGHTALYWYRQSLGQGLEFLIYFQGNSAPDKSGLPSDRFSAERTGGSVSTLTIQRTQQEDSAVYLCASSAGTASNQPQHFGDGTRLSIL.

The rearrangement joins TRBV10-3 to TRBJ2-1; TRBD2 agrees at 13 bases. V lost 4 bases and J lost 1; bases outside the gene matches: 10. The CDR3 is 19 amino acids. Per germline, CDR1 ENHRY and CDR2 SYGVKD. The CDR3 nucleotides are TGTGCCATCAGTGCCGCCGATCAGGGACTAGCGGGATCCTACAATGAGCAGTTCTTC. Its translation is CAISAADQGLAGSYNEQFF.

This clone was observed a handful of times. The rearrangement links TRBV9 to TRBJ2-2; 13 bases line up with TRBD2. Germline V CDR1 and CDR2: SGDLS, YYNGEE. This CDR3 is 15 amino acids long. The trim removed 1 base at V and 8 bases at J, leaving 2 bases unmatched. The CDR3 sequence is CASSVRTSGSGELFF. CDR3 nucleotide sequence: TGTGCCAGCAGCGTAAGGACTAGCGGGAGTGGGGAGCTGTTTTTT.

V and J are TRBV18 and TRBJ1-1, with D possibly being TRBD1 (6 bases). The ends were cut back, 4 bases at V and 1 base at J, with 13 bases in the middle. The germline V gene has CDR1 KGHSH and CDR2 LQKENI. The CDR3 has 15 residues. The CDR3 loop is CASSLSGHQNTEAFF. The DNA for the CDR3 is TGTGCCAGCTCACTATCGGGACACCAGAACACTGAAGCTTTCTTT.

This clone was observed a handful of times. This chain connects TRBV6-1 to TRBJ2-7; TRBD1 matches at 8 bases. In germline, CDR1 is MNHNS, CDR2 SASEGT. The CDR3 covers 13 residues. The CDR3 nucleotides read TGTGCCAGCAGTGAAATTAGGTGGGACAGGAGGCACGTC. Residues: CASSEIRWDRRHV.